This entry lists 21 T cell receptor beta chains sequenced from one sample in a study of OX40 agonist ivuxolimab in advanced cancers. Libraries were prepared by immunoSEQ multiplex PCR; TCRdb keeps only in-frame clonotypes and omits some of them. The sample records about 81,000 clones, around 80% being singletons. Sequences were derived from CD4+ or CD8+ T cells sorted from blood, sampled in a trial of the OX40 agonist ivuxolimab. Receptors were obtained from an adult with an advanced solid tumor such as melanoma, head and neck, liver or kidney cancer.

This clone was observed a single time. The gene calls are TRBV4-2 and TRBJ1-5, with 7 bases lining up with TRBD1. Germline V gene lookup returns CDR1 LGHNA and CDR2 YNFKEQ. V dropped 5 bases and J dropped 3; count of bases not matched to a gene: 7. The CDR3 contains 15 residues. CDR3 in amino acids: CASSIGQENNQPQHF. As DNA, the CDR3 is TGTGCCAGCAGCATAGGACAGGAGAACAATCAGCCCCAGCATTTT.

The gene calls are TRBV7-9 and TRBJ2-2; 8 positions agree with TRBD2. V shed 5 bases, J shed 6 bases, and the junction held 14 bases outside the gene matches. CDR3 size: 17 residues. From germline, CDR1 is SEHNR and CDR2 FQNEAQ (reference sequence). This CDR3 is CASSNSLGGGRSGELFF. CDR3 DNA sequence: TGTGCCAGCAGCAACTCCCTTGGGGGCGGGAGGTCCGGGGAGCTGTTTTTT.

This clone was detected only once. V is TRBV4-2 and J is TRBJ1-2; tentatively, D is TRBD1 (5 bases). Trimming took off 1 base at V and 3 bases at J, with 12 bases between the two ends. In germline, CDR1 is LGHNA, CDR2 YNFKEQ. This CDR3 region has 15 residues. The CDR3 here is CASSQVGESYYGYTF. The CDR3 DNA reads as TGTGCCAGCAGCCAAGTGGGGGAGAGCTACTATGGCTACACCTTC.

The chain links TRBV28 to TRBJ2-5; 10 bases are a match to TRBD1. In germline, CDR1 is MDHEN, CDR2 SYDVKM. This CDR3 is 20 amino acids long. V shed 2 bases and J 5 bases; nucleotides not matched to a gene: 20. The chain's CDR3 is CASSLLFGQSPGQGTETQYF. CDR3 in DNA: TGTGCCAGCAGTTTACTCTTTGGACAATCACCGGGACAGGGGACGGAGACCCAGTACTTC.

This clone is a singleton in its sample. J is TRBJ2-6 and V is TRBV19, with TRBD1 as a possible D gene (5 bases). The length of the CDR3 is 16 residues. Germline V gene lookup returns CDR1 LNHDA and CDR2 SQIVND (reference sequence). V was shortened by 10 bases and J by 0 bases, with 16 bases between the two germline ends. The CDR3 DNA follows: TGTGCCACCGACAGCGCTTGGGACTCTGGGGCCAACGTCCTGACTTTC. This sequence encodes CATDSAWDSGANVLTF. Complete variable domain (other parts from reference TRBV19 and TRBJ2-6): DGGITQSPKYLFRKEGQNVTLSCEQNLNHDAMYWYRQDPGQGLRLIYYSQIVNDFQKGDIAEGYSVSREKKESFPLTVTSAQKNPTAFYLCATDSAWDSGANVLTFGAGSRLTVL.

The rearrangement links TRBV5-4 to TRBJ2-5, with D possibly TRBD2 on 5 matching bases. This CDR3 has 17 residues. V was clipped by 3 bases and J by 2 bases, with 20 bases between them. The germline V gene encodes CDR1 SGHNT and CDR2 YYREEE (reference sequence). CDR3 in DNA: TGTGCCAGCAGCTCTTCGTACCGAGGGTCAGATCAAGAGACCCAGTACTTC. Translating it yields CASSSSYRGSDQETQYF.

This clone was observed once. The gene calls are TRBV9 and TRBJ1-2; D unclear. Trimming took 0 bases from V and 1 from J, leaving 10 bases between them. The CDR3 has 15 amino acids. Germline CDR1 reads SGDLS; CDR2 reads YYNGEE. The chain's CDR3 is CASSVASALNYGYTF. The CDR3 DNA reads as TGTGCCAGCAGCGTAGCGTCAGCCCTTAACTATGGCTACACCTTC.

The chain uses TRBV6-6 and TRBJ1-1, with 7 bases identical to TRBD1. The CDR3 is 15 residues long. V was pared by 8 bases and J by 0 bases, with 9 bases of the junction left unmatched. The germline CDR1 and CDR2 sequences are MNHNY and SVGAGI (reference sequence). The CDR3 here is CASLPTGKMNTEAFF. The CDR3 DNA reads TGTGCCAGCCTACCGACAGGGAAGATGAACACTGAAGCTTTCTTT.

The V gene is TRBV4-1, the J gene TRBJ2-7, with D uncertain. This CDR3 comprises 13 residues. Germline V gives CDR1 MGHRA, CDR2 YSYEKL. V lost 5 bases, J lost 4 bases, and 12 bases lay in between. CDR3 sequence reads: CASSEIRAYEQYF. The CDR3 DNA reads as TGCGCCAGCAGCGAGATACGGGCATACGAGCAGTACTTC.

This clone was recorded once. The chain carries TRBV10-3 and TRBJ2-3, with 8 nucleotides matching TRBD1. The CDR3 runs 21 residues. The ends lost 0 bases at V and 0 bases at J; junction bases unmatched: 17. The germline gives CDR1 ENHRY, CDR2 SYGVKD. For the CDR3, the DNA is TGTGCCATCAGTGAGTCTGTAGTAGTTTTAGCCAGGGGGCGCAGCACAGATACGCAGTATTTT. Its translation is CAISESVVVLARGRSTDTQYF.

The chain has TRBV28 and TRBJ1-1; D uncertain. The CDR3 has 11 amino acids. CDR1 and CDR2 (germline): MDHEN, SYDVKM. The germline V and J ends were trimmed by 7 bases and 7 bases, with 10 bases remaining between them. The CDR3 region is CASTLNGEAFF. The CDR3 bases are TGTGCCAGCACTCTCAACGGTGAAGCTTTCTTT.

CDR3 DNA sequence: TGTGCCAGCAGCATGACGACAGGGGGAGGAGATACGCAGTATTTT. This sequence encodes CASSMTTGGGDTQYF. The chain couples TRBV7-8 to TRBJ2-3; 9 positions agree with TRBD1. CDR3 size: 15 residues. Germline CDR1 reads SGHVS; CDR2 reads FQNEAQ. The V and J ends lost 5 bases and 5 bases, in that order; junction bases with no gene match: 8.

The V and J genes are TRBV7-2 and TRBJ2-7; D is unresolved. V was clipped by 8 bases and J by 0 bases, with 17 bases between them. This CDR3 contains 15 residues. Per germline, CDR1 SGHTA and CDR2 FQGNSA. CDR3 nucleotide sequence: TGTGCCAGCCGCAACGTGGCAGGCTCCTCCTACGAGCAGTACTTC. As protein: CASRNVAGSSYEQYF.

The genes are TRBV6-5 and TRBJ1-1, with 8 nucleotides matching TRBD1. The ends lost 6 bases at V and 3 bases at J; junction bases unmatched: 6. This CDR3 region has 14 residues. Germline CDR1 MNHEY, CDR2 SVGAGI. CDR3 nucleotides: TGTGCCAGCAGAATAACAGGGGGTGACACTGAAGCTTTCTTT. This encodes CASRITGGDTEAFF.

This chain uses TRBV5-1 with TRBJ2-3; the D call may be TRBD1 or TRBD2 (6 bases each). The CDR3 has 20 amino acids. Germline V CDR1 and CDR2: SGHRS, YFSETQ. V was trimmed by 4 bases and J by 0 bases, leaving 27 bases between them. This CDR3 reads CASSLRTDDTGTRSTDTQYF. For the CDR3, the DNA is TGCGCCAGCAGCCTAAGGACAGACGATACCGGGACTCGAAGCACAGATACGCAGTATTTT.

The chain couples TRBV10-3 to TRBJ2-7; D gene uncertain. Trimming stripped 7 bases from V and 6 bases from J, with 10 bases between. Germline CDR1 is ENHRY and CDR2 is SYGVKD. The CDR3 has 11 residues. The CDR3 region is CAIMSRGEQYF. For the CDR3, the DNA is TGTGCCATCATGTCCCGTGGCGAGCAGTACTTC.

The rearrangement links TRBV4-2 to TRBJ2-2; TRBD2 aligns across 7 bases. V trimming: 4 bases; J trimming: 6 bases; junction bases outside the gene matches: 14. Germline assignment: CDR1 LGHNA and CDR2 YNFKEQ. The CDR3 contains 17 residues. Written as DNA, the CDR3 is TGTGCCAGCAGCCCATTCGGGGCGGGAGCGGTTGCCGGGGAGCTGTTTTTT. It encodes CASSPFGAGAVAGELFF.

This clone was recorded once. The chain carries TRBV5-5 and TRBJ1-1; D call uncertain. This CDR3 has 13 amino acids. Germline CDR1 SGHKS, CDR2 YYEKEE (reference sequence). The germline V and J ends were trimmed by 2 bases and 0 bases, with 5 bases remaining between them. The CDR3: CASSFSLNTEAFF. CDR3 in DNA: TGTGCCAGCAGCTTCTCACTGAACACTGAAGCTTTCTTT.

A note on this clone: One junction end disagrees with the germline gene, perhaps due to a read error. The chain uses TRBV6-4 and TRBJ1-2; 7 bases align to TRBD1. The germline V gene encodes CDR1 MRHNA and CDR2 SNTAGT. The length of the CDR3 is 12 residues. DNA for the CDR3: TGTGCCAGCAATGACAGGGCCTATGGCTACACCTTC. Its protein is CASNDRAYGYTF.

The rearrangement joins TRBV29-1 to TRBJ1-1; no reliable D call. Per germline, CDR1 SQVTM and CDR2 ANQGSEA. Trimming took off 3 bases at V and 4 bases at J, with 9 bases between the two ends. The length of the CDR3 is 12 residues. The CDR3 DNA reads TGCAGCGTTGAGTTGAGAGCCACTGAAGCTTTCTTT. Translation: CSVELRATEAFF.

J is TRBJ2-1 and V is TRBV12-5; 12 nucleotides agree with TRBD2. CDR3 length: 14 amino acids. The junction had 8 bases not matched to a gene; V was cut back by 8 bases and J by 9 bases. Per the germline V gene, CDR1 is LGHNT and CDR2 is FRNRAP. Here the CDR3 DNA reads TGTGCTAGTCCGGGGGCACTAGCGGGAGGTGAGCAGTTCTTC. It yields the protein CASPGALAGGEQFF.